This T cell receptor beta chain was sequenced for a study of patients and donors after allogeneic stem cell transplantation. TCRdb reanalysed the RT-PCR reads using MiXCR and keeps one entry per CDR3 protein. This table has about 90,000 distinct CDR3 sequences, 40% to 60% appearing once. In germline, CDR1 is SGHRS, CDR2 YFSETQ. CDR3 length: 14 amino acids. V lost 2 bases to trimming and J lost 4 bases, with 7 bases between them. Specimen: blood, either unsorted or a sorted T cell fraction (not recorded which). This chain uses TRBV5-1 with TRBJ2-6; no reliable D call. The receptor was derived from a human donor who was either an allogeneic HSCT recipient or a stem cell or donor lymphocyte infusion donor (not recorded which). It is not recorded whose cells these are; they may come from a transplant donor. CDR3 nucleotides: TGCGCCAGCAGCTTTTGGGGAGGGGCCAACGTCCTGACTTTC. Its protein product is CASSFWGGANVLTF.